These 9 T cell receptor beta chains came from one sample sequenced in a study of cytomegalovirus exposure and HLA in healthy donors. Vbeta (60) and Jbeta (13) primers were used in the PCR. Produced via immunoSEQ multiplex PCR; TCRdb's table is partial and in-frame only. Of 95,000 to 100,000 clones listed, around 82% were seen once; the top ten hold over 3%. Sequenced: PBMCs. These receptors originate from a man aged 35 to 55 in good health and CMV-seronegative.

The V gene is TRBV28, the J gene TRBJ1-3, with 8 bases fitting TRBD1. V lost 5 bases and J lost 5; bases outside the gene matches: 14. Looked up from germline, CDR1 is MDHEN and CDR2 is SYDVKM. This CDR3 is 17 amino acids long. The CDR3 spells CASSAYRRGLSRNTIYF. The CDR3 region has the DNA TGTGCCAGCAGTGCATATCGCAGGGGGCTGTCTCGAAACACCATATATTTT.

V usage is TRBV18 and J usage is TRBJ2-5, with 9 nucleotides matching TRBD2. CDR3 size: 16 residues. Trimming removed 1 base from V and 5 bases from J; junction bases left unmatched: 8. Looked up from germline, CDR1 is KGHSH and CDR2 is LQKENI. CDR3 DNA: TGTGCCAGCTCACCACTAGCGGGAGAGTCGTCTGAGACCCAGTACTTC. This encodes CASSPLAGESSETQYF.

J is TRBJ2-2 and V is TRBV6-1; 11 bases align to TRBD2. This CDR3 is 15 amino acids long. Unmatched junction bases numbered 5, after V lost 6 bases and J lost 5 bases. Germline V lookup: CDR1 MNHNS, CDR2 SASEGT. For the CDR3, the DNA is TGTGCCAGCAGACCACTAGCGGGGGCTACCGGGGAGCTGTTTTTT. This encodes CASRPLAGATGELFF.

The chain has TRBV28 and TRBJ2-7; 8 bases line up with TRBD2. Germline loops: CDR1 MDHEN, CDR2 SYDVKM. CDR3 length: 15 residues. After removal of 6 bases from V and 2 bases from J, the junction contained 9 bases not matched to a gene. CDR3 nucleotide sequence: TGTGCCAGCAGGGGGGATAGCGGGACAACCTACGAGCAGTACTTC. Translated, it gives CASRGDSGTTYEQYF. The full variable domain, completed using reference TRBV28 and TRBJ2-7, is DVKVTQSSRYLVKRTGEKVFLECVQDMDHENMFWYRQDPGLGLRLIYFSYDVKMKEKGDIPEGYSVSREKKERFSLILESASTNQTSMYLCASRGDSGTTYEQYFGPGTRLTVT.

CDR3 nucleotides: TGTGCCAGCAGCCAACCCTACAGGGTAACGGGTGGCTACACCTTC. Translating it yields CASSQPYRVTGGYTF. The J gene is TRBJ1-2, the V gene TRBV4-2, with D possibly matching TRBD1 (6 bases). Trimming stripped 2 bases from V and 7 bases from J, with 17 bases between. This CDR3 is 15 amino acids long. The V gene's germline CDR1 is LGHNA and CDR2 YNFKEQ.

This clone was observed a single time. V gene TRBV9 combines with J gene TRBJ2-2; 8 bases align to TRBD1. Trimming took 4 bases from V and 5 from J; bases not matched to a gene: 7. The germline V gene encodes CDR1 SGDLS and CDR2 YYNGEE. The length of the CDR3 is 15 residues. CDR3 sequence reads: CASSPRQGTTGELFF. As DNA, the CDR3 is TGTGCCAGCAGCCCCCGACAGGGGACTACCGGGGAGCTGTTTTTT.

The J gene is TRBJ2-1, the V gene TRBV11-3; 9 bases are a match to TRBD1. Unmatched junction bases numbered 10, after V lost 6 bases and J lost 7 bases. This CDR3 has 15 residues. CDR1 and CDR2 (germline): SGHNT, YENEEA. CDR3 region: CASSLGQGVVNEQFF. The CDR3 region has the DNA TGTGCCAGCAGTTTGGGACAGGGCGTTGTTAATGAGCAGTTCTTC.

The chain recombines TRBV19 with TRBJ1-6, with 7 bases lining up with TRBD1. The CDR3 is 14 residues long. The germline CDR1 and CDR2 sequences are LNHDA and SQIVND (reference sequence). Trimming cost V 3 bases and J 9 bases; bases outside gene matches: 5. The CDR3 region is CASSITGVGSPLHF. DNA for the CDR3: TGTGCCAGTAGTATTACAGGGGTCGGTTCACCCCTCCACTTT.

This chain uses TRBV5-6 with TRBJ2-7; TRBD2 is a possible D gene (6 bases). CDR3 length equals 13 residues. The germline V and J ends were trimmed by 4 bases and 4 bases, with 12 bases remaining between them. The germline V gene has CDR1 SGHDT and CDR2 YYEEEE. The CDR3 DNA sequence: TGTGCCAGCAGCGCGGGACGGAGATACGAGCAGTACTTC. Protein product: CASSAGRRYEQYF. The full variable domain, completed using reference TRBV5-6 and TRBJ2-7, is DAGVTQSPTHLIKTRGQQVTLRCSPKSGHDTVSWYQQALGQGPQFIFQYYEEEERQRGNFPDRFSGHQFPNYSSELNVNALLLGDSALYLCASSAGRRYEQYFGPGTRLTVT.